One TCR beta chain is described in this entry. Its antigen remains undetermined. Per-base qualities were not stored, and no clone one base away is much larger. This record comes from a study of shared clonotypes between healthy human individuals (dated by TCRdb to the early 2020s). With respect to the entire study: The cohort comprised two women and three men aged 18 to 49 years. For each donor, three plates each were used for CD4 naive and CD4 memory, two plates were used for CD8 naive, and one plate was used for CD8 memory. The study deeply sequenced blood TCR repertoires of about 5 healthy adults to estimate repertoire size and the extent of clonotype sharing between individuals. To increase sequencing depth and limit assay-specific biases, TCR repertoire library preparation and sequencing were carried out by different laboratories using diverse techniques. Per donor, leukapheresis produced somewhere between about 0.94 and 9.5 billion PBMCs. What the authors observed across the whole study: Even with the large sequencing depth, rarefaction of the sorted-subset datasets indicated that sequencing was incomplete. Compared with non-shared clonotypes, clonotypes shared by all four sorted-subset donors had higher generation probabilities. Because the study included only a small number of donors, the genetic and exposure-history diversity represented was limited. About 5% of naive CD4, 3.5% of naive CD8, roughly 2.4% of memory CD4, and over 0.35% of memory CD8 clonotypes were shared across several donors. Pairwise subsampling indicated that sequencing depth was expected to affect the degree of clonotype sharing among donors. Larger estimated clonotype richness was generally found for naive subsets than for memory subsets. Sampling was limited to blood, and TCR repertoires in tissue likely differ from TCR repertoires in blood.

The CDR3 numbers 15 residues from cysteine through phenylalanine. Just the 45-base CDR3 DNA is kept, in frame starting at base 1. The germline V gene supplies CDR1 MDHEN and CDR2 SYDVKM. V is clipped by 3 bases and J by 0 bases, and the sequence between their germline boundaries is 12 bases long. TCR CDR3 regions were amplified from genomic DNA by multiplex PCR using the deep immunoSEQ assay. For each cell subset, the extracted genomic DNA was distributed evenly across all wells of several immunoSEQ 96-well plates, and each plate served as one replicate. Each replicate PCR for sorted subsets received about 200 ng genomic DNA, equal to about 30,000 T cell genomes. Purified libraries were measured with a Qubit 3.0 fluorometer, size-checked on a Bioanalyzer 2100, and measured again with the KAPA Library Quantification kit. Every immunoSEQ 96-well plate was sequenced on a separate single-read 150-cycle Illumina NextSeq 550 flow cell. Per the source publication's procedure: Because the immunoSEQ output included only junctional sequences and no quality scores, the filtering could not be the same as the filtering used for full-length reads. Sequences were annotated with PyIR, a Python wrapper for IgBLAST v1.9, using IMGT germline references to assign V/J genes and CDR3. Reads with weak V/J assignments (E-value above 1e-6), missing CDR3, stop codons, out-of-frame junctions, or ambiguous translated residues were removed. V3J clonotypes were defined as sequences sharing an identical inferred V gene, J gene, and CDR3 amino acid sequence. The percentage overlap between two repertoires was calculated by dividing the number of shared unique clonotypes by the size of the smaller repertoire. Repertoire richness was assessed with RTK rarefaction, the Chao1 estimator, and Recon v2.1 estimates of unobserved clonotypes. For all TCRbeta clonotypes obtained by the gDNA method from a few donors, generation probabilities were computed with OLGA. Here the immuneACCESS table is served through TCRdb, limited to in-frame sequences with V and J called. Missing clones are a known gap in these copies; in checked studies unresolved V genes cover under half, and the rest lacks a known reason. The V and J calls and clone size come from that table; D and trimming were worked out from the DNA. Here the sample has 2 million to 2.5 million clones; about 92% occur a single time. Together, the top ten hold about 0.39% of the sample.

The donors were healthy, HIV-negative adults with no recently reported acute infections or vaccinations. All donors were Caucasian adults living in Nashville, Tennessee, USA. CD4+ T cells were enriched by magnetic negative selection, after which naive cells were positively selected on CD45RA and the negative fraction was taken as the memory subset. Blood was collected by leukapheresis, and PBMCs were isolated by Ficoll-Histopaque density gradient centrifugation and then cryopreserved in liquid nitrogen vapor phase. Analytical flow cytometry was used to check the purity and quantity of every magnetically sorted T cell population. Genomic DNA was isolated from each sorted fraction and quantified by UV absorbance on a Nanodrop 2000c.

The sequence links TRBV28 to TRBJ2-7; TRBD1 is perhaps the D gene, given 5 matching bases. Source material: naive CD4+ T cells from PBMCs. The cell subset or site label of this sample denotes: CD45RA+ positively selected. The clonotype was recovered from a man between 18 and 35 years old in good health. Some clones in this sample may be carry-over from other donors' samples. The CDR3 protein sequence reads: CASSFSRVASYEQYF. The DNA is TGTGCCAGCAGTTTCAGCAGGGTCGCCTCCTACGAGCAGTACTTC. This CDR3, with the reference TRBV28 and TRBJ2-7 proteins standing in past its ends, gives the full variable domain DVKVTQSSRYLVKRTGEKVFLECVQDMDHENMFWYRQDPGLGLRLIYFSYDVKMKEKGDIPEGYSVSREKKERFSLILESASTNQTSMYLCASSFSRVASYEQYFGPGTRLTVT.